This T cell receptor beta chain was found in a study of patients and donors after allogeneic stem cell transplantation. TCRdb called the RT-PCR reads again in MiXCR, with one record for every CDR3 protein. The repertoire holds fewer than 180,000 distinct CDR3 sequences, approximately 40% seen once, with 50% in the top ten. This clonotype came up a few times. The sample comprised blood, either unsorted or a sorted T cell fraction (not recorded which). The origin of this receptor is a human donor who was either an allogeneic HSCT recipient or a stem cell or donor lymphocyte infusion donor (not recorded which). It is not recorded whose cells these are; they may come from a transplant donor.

DNA for the CDR3: TGTGCCAGCAGCCACCCTTCGGGAGCAACTAATGAAAAACTGTTTTTT. This codes for CASSHPSGATNEKLFF. V usage is TRBV7-9 and J usage is TRBJ1-4; D call uncertain. Trimming pared 5 bases from V and 0 bases from J, leaving 13 bases between. Germline V gene lookup returns CDR1 SEHNR and CDR2 FQNEAQ (reference sequence). CDR3 length equals 16 residues. Drawing the rest from reference TRBV7-9 and TRBJ1-4, the complete variable domain is DTGVSQNPRHKITKRGQNVTFRCDPISEHNRLYWYRQTLGQGPEFLTYFQNEAQLEKSRLLSDRFSAERPKGSFSTLEIQRTEQGDSAMYLCASSHPSGATNEKLFFGSGTQLSVL.